This TCR beta chain was identified during a study of T cells in Graves' hyperthyroidism and ophthalmopathy. General study points: Appearing also in blood were most of the thyroid clonotypes expanded above 0.001.

Germline CDR1 DFQATT, CDR2 SNEGSKA (reference sequence). Trimming removed 6 bases from V and 0 bases from J; junction bases left unmatched: 5. The length of the CDR3 is 15 residues. A note on this clonotype: What it binds is not known.

Amplified TCR beta CDR3 regions came from RNA transcripts. The HTBI primer set served for first-round RT-PCR of the TCR CDR3. TCRdb redid the calling of the multiplex PCR reads with MiXCR, one entry per CDR3 protein. The data contain more than 600,000 distinct CDR3 sequences, roughly 15% of them singletons. Source material: blood. The chain links TRBV20-1 to TRBJ2-2; 9 bases match TRBD2. This TCR was recovered from a man between 18 and 29 years old with Graves' hyperthyroidism. CDR3 coding DNA: TGCAGTGCCGCTAGCGGGGCCTCGAACACCGGGGAGCTGTTTTTT. Its protein product is CSAASGASNTGELFF.